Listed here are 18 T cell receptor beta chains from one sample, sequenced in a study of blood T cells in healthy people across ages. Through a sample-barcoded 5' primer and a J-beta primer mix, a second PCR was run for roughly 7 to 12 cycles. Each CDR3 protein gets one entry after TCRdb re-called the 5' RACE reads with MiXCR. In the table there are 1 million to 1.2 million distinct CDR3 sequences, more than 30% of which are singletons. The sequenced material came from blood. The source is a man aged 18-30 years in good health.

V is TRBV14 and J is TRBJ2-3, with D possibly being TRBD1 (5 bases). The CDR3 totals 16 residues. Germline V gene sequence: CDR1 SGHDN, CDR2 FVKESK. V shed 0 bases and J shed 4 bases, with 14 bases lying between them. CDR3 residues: CASSQDRWQGPDTQYF. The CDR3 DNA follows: TGTGCCAGCAGCCAAGATCGGTGGCAGGGCCCAGATACGCAGTATTTT.

Here the CDR3 DNA reads TGTGCCAGCAGCGAACCGGCTGAAGCTTTCTTT. It translates to CASSEPAEAFF. The chain joins TRBV12-3 or TRBV12-4 to TRBJ1-1; D call uncertain. The V gene lost 6 bases and the J gene lost 6 bases, with 8 bases spanning the gap. The CDR3 contains 11 residues.

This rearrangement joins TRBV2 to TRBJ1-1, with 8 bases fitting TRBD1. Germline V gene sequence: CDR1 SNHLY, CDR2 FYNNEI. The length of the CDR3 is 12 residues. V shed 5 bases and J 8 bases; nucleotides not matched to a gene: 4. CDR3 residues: CASSFDRGEAFF. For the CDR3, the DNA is TGTGCCAGCAGTTTCGACAGGGGCGAAGCTTTCTTT.

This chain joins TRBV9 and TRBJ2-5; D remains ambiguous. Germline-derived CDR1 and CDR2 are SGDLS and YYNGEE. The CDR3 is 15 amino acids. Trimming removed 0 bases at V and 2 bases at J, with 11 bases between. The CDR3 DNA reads TGTGCCAGCAGCGTAGGAAGAGCGCGACAAGAGACCCAGTACTTC. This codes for CASSVGRARQETQYF. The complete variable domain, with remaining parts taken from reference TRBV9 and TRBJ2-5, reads DSGVTQTPKHLITATGQRVTLRCSPRSGDLSVYWYQQSLDQGLQFLIQYYNGEERAKGNILERFSAQQFPDLHSELNLSSLELGDSALYFCASSVGRARQETQYFGPGTRLLVL.

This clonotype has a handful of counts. The CDR3 is CASTRLGQGITQYF. CDR3 nucleotide sequence: TGTGCCAGCACCCGGTTAGGACAGGGAATCACCCAGTACTTC. The V and J genes are TRBV12-3 or TRBV12-4 and TRBJ2-5, with 8 bases matching TRBD1. The CDR3 consists of 14 residues. J lost 8 bases, V lost 7 bases, and 12 bases had no gene match.

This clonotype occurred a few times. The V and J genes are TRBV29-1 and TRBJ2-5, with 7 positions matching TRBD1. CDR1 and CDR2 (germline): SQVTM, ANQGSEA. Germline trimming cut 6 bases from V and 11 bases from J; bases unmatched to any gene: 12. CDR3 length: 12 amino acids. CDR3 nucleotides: TGCAGCGTCCGACAGGGATACAATGAGCAGTACTTC. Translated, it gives CSVRQGYNEQYF.

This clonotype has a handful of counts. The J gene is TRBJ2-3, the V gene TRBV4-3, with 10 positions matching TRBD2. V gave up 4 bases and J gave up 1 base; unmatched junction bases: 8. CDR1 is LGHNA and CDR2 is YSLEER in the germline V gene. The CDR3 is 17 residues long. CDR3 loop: CASSLAPLAGGTDTQYF. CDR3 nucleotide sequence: TGCGCCAGCAGCCTTGCCCCTCTAGCGGGGGGCACAGATACGCAGTATTTT.

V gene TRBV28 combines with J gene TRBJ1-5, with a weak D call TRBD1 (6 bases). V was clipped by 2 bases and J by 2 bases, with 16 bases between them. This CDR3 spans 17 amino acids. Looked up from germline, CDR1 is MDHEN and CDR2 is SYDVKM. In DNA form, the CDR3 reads TGTGCCAGCAGTTTAATCGTAGGGGCAGGGGGCAATCAGCCCCAGCATTTT. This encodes CASSLIVGAGGNQPQHF. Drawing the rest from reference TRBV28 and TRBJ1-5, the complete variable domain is DVKVTQSSRYLVKRTGEKVFLECVQDMDHENMFWYRQDPGLGLRLIYFSYDVKMKEKGDIPEGYSVSREKKERFSLILESASTNQTSMYLCASSLIVGAGGNQPQHFGDGTRLSIL.

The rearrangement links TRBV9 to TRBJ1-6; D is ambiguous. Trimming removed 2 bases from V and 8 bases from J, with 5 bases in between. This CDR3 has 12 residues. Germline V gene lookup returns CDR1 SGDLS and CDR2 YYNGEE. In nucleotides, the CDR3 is TGTGCCAGCAGCGTTAAGGATTCACCCCTCCACTTT. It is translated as CASSVKDSPLHF.

DNA of the CDR3: TGTGCCAGCAGCCGCAAACTAGCGGGGGGGGCAGATACGCAGTATTTT. This sequence encodes CASSRKLAGGADTQYF. This chain links TRBV5-4 with TRBJ2-3; the match to TRBD2 covers 13 bases. The V segment lost 4 bases and the J segment 4 bases; nucleotides outside the gene matches: 6. The CDR3 length is 16 residues. CDR1 is SGHNT, CDR2 YYREEE, per germline (reference sequence).

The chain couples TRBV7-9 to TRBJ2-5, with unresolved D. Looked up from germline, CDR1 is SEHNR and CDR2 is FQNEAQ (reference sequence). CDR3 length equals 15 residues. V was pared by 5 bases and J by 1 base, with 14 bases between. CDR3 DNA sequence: TGTGCCAGCAGCACTGCAGAACGGAGCCAAGAGACCCAGTACTTC. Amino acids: CASSTAERSQETQYF.

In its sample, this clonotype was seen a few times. CDR3 amino acids: CASSWGLVLTDTQYF. DNA of the CDR3: TGTGCCAGCAGCTGGGGACTAGTGCTCACAGATACGCAGTATTTT. The chain has TRBV7-9 and TRBJ2-3; TRBD2 aligns across 8 bases. V trimming: 4 bases; J trimming: 2 bases; junction bases outside the gene matches: 5. This CDR3 has 15 amino acids. Germline CDR1 and CDR2: SEHNR and FQNEAQ (reference sequence).

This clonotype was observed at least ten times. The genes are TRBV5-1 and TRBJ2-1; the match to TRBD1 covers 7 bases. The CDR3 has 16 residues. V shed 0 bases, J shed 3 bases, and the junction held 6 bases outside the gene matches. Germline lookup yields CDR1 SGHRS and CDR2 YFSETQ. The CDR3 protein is CASSLGTGTDYNEQFF. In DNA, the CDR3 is TGCGCCAGCAGCTTGGGGACCGGGACAGACTACAATGAGCAGTTCTTC.

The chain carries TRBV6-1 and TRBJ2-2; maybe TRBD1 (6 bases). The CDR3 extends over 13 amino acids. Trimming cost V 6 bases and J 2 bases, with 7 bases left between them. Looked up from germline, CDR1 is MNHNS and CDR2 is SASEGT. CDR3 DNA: TGTGCCAGCAGGGACAGCAACACCGGGGAGCTGTTTTTT. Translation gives CASRDSNTGELFF.

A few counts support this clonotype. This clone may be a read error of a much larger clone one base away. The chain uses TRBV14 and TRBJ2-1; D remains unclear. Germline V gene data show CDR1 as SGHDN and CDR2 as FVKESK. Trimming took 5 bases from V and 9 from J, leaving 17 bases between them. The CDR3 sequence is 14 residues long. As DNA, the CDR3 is TGTGCCAGCAGCTTTCCCTTCCCCGGAGTTGAGCAGTTCTTC. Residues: CASSFPFPGVEQFF.

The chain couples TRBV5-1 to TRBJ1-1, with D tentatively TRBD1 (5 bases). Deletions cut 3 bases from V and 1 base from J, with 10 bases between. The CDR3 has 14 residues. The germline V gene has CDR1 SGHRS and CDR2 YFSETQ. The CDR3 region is CASSSDTGNTEAFF. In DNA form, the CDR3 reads TGCGCCAGCAGCTCGGATACAGGGAACACTGAAGCTTTCTTT.

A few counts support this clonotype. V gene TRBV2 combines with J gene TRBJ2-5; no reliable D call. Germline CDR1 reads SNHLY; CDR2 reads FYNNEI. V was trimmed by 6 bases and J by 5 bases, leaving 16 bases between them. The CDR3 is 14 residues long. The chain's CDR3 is CASRAPRGIETQYF. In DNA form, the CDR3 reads TGTGCCAGCAGGGCCCCAAGAGGCATTGAGACCCAGTACTTC.

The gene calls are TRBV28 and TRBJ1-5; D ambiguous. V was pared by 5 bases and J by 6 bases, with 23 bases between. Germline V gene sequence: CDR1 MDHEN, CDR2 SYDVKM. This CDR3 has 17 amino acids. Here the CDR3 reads CASSELNGVKGTQPQHF. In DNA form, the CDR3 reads TGTGCCAGCAGTGAATTAAATGGGGTCAAAGGAACTCAGCCCCAGCATTTT.